A single TCR beta chain is shown here with its context. The data were obtained in a study of blood T cell repertoires in COVID-19. Study in general: Acute and convalescent COVID-19 samples came from the United States, Italy and Spain. Sources were T cells, B-cell-depleted T cells, or PBMCs; the material itself was cDNA or gDNA.

Per the original methods: Amplification of reference gene primers provided the estimated nucleated cell counts. Here immunoSEQ multiplex PCR was the method, and the copy in TCRdb shows in-frame clones only, minus some. V, J and clone size were drawn from that table, and D and trimming were deduced from the DNA. The sample includes some 290,000 clones, more than 85% seen only once; the top ten take roughly 4%. V lost 9 bases and J 7 bases, leaving 21 bases between the germline ends. Germline values: CDR1 LNHDA, CDR2 SQIVND (reference sequence). The CDR3 contains 15 residues. What was sequenced was peripheral blood. The rearrangement joins TRBV19 to TRBJ2-2; weak D call: TRBD2 (6 bases). The TCR was taken from a man between 18 and 29 years old with active or convalescent COVID-19. The CDR3 DNA is TGTGCCAGCGATCGGGGGAGCGGAACAGTCGGGGAGCTGTTTTTT. This translates into CASDRGSGTVGELFF.